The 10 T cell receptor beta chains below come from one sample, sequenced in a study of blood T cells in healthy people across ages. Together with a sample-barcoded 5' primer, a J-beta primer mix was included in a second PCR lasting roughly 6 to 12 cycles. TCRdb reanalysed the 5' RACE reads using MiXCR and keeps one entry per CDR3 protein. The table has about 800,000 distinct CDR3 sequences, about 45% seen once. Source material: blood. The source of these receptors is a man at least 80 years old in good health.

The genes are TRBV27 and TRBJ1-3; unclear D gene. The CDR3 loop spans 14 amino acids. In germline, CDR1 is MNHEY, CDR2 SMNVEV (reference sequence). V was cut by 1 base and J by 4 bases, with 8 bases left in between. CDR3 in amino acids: CASSLYKEGNTIYF. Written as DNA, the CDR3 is TGTGCCAGCAGTTTATACAAAGAAGGAAACACCATATATTTT.

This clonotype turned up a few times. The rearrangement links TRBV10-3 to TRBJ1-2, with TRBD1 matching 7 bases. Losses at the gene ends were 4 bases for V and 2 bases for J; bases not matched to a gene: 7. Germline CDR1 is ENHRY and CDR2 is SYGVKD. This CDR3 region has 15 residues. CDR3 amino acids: CAISAGTDLNYGYTF. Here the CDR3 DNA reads TGTGCCATCAGTGCGGGGACAGACTTAAACTATGGCTACACCTTC.

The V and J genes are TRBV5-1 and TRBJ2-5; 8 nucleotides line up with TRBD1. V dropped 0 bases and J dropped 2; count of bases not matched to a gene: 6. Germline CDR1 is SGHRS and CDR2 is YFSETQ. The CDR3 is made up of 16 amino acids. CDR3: CASSLGTGRHQETQYF. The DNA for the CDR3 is TGCGCCAGCAGCTTGGGGACAGGGCGCCATCAAGAGACCCAGTACTTC.

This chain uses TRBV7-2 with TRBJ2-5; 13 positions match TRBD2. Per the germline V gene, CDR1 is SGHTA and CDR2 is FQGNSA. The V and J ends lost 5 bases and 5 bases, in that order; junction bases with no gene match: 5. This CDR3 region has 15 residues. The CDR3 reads CASSEETSGRETQYF. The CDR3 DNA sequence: TGTGCCAGCAGCGAAGAGACTAGCGGGAGGGAGACCCAGTACTTC.

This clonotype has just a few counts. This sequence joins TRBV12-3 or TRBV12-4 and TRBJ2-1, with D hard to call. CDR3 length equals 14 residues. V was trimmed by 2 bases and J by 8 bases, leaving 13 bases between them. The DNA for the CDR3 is TGTGCCAGCAGTTTAATAGGTGGCGAGGATGAGCAGTTCTTC. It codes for CASSLIGGEDEQFF.

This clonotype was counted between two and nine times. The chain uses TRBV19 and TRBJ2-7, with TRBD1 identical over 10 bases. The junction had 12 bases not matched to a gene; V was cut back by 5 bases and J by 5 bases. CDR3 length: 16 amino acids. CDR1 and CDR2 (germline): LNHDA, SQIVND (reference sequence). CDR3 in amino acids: CASSGSGTGVNHEQYF. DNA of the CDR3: TGTGCCAGTAGTGGCTCAGGGACAGGGGTTAACCACGAGCAGTACTTC.

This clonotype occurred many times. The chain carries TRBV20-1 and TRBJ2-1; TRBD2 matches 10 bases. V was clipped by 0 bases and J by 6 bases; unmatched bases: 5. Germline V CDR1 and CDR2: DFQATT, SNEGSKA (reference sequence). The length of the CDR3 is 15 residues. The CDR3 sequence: CSARETGTSVNEQFF. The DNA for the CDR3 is TGCAGTGCTAGAGAGACCGGGACTAGCGTCAATGAGCAGTTCTTC.

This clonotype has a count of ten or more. DNA for the CDR3: TGCGCCAGCAGCCAAGATGAATCCCAGGGGGCCTACGAGCAGTACTTC. Translated, it gives CASSQDESQGAYEQYF. This chain uses TRBV4-1 with TRBJ2-7; 7 bases match TRBD1. Trimming at V came to 0 bases and at J to 2 bases, leaving 7 bases not matched to a gene. Germline assignment: CDR1 MGHRA and CDR2 YSYEKL. There are 16 residues in the CDR3.

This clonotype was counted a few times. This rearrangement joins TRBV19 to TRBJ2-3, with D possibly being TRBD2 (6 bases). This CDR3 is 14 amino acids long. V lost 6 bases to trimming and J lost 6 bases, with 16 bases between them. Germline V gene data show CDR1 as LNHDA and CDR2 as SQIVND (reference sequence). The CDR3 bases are TGTGCCAGTAGCCCGCCGGGACTCACGGATACGCAGTATTTT. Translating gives CASSPPGLTDTQYF.

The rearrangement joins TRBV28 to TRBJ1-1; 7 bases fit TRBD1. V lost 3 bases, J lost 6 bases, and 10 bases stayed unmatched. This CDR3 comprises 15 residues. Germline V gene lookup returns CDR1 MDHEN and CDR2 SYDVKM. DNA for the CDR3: TGTGCCAGCAGTTTTGTAGGGCAGGGGGTCTCTGAAGCTTTCTTT. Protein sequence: CASSFVGQGVSEAFF. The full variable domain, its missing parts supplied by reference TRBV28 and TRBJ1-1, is DVKVTQSSRYLVKRTGEKVFLECVQDMDHENMFWYRQDPGLGLRLIYFSYDVKMKEKGDIPEGYSVSREKKERFSLILESASTNQTSMYLCASSFVGQGVSEAFFGQGTRLTVV.